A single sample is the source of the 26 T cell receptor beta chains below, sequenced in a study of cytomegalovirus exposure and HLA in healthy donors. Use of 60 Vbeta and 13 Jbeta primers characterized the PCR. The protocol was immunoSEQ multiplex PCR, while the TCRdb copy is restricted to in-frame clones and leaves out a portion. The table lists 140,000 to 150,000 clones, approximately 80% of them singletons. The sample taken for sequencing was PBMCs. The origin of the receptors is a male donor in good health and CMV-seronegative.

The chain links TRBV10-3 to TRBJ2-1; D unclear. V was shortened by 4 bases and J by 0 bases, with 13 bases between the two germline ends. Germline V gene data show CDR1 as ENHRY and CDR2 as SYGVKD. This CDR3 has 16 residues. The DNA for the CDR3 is TGTGCCATCAGTGCCCCCAGAGGAAGCTCCTACAATGAGCAGTTCTTC. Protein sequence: CAISAPRGSSYNEQFF.

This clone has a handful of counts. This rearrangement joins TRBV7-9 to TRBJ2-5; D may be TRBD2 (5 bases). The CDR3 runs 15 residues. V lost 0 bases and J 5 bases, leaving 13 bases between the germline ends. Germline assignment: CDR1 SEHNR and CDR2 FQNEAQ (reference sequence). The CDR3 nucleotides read TGTGCCAGCAGCTTAGCGGTATCGGGAAGGGAGACCCAGTACTTC. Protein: CASSLAVSGRETQYF. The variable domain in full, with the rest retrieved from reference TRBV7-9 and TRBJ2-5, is DTGVSQNPRHKITKRGQNVTFRCDPISEHNRLYWYRQTLGQGPEFLTYFQNEAQLEKSRLLSDRFSAERPKGSFSTLEIQRTEQGDSAMYLCASSLAVSGRETQYFGPGTRLLVL.

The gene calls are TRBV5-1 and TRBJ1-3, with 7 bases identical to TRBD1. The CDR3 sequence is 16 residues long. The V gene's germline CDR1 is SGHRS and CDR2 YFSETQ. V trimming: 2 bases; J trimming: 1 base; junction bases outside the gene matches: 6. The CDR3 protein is CASSFAGGGSGNTIYF. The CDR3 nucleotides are TGCGCCAGCAGCTTCGCAGGGGGAGGATCTGGAAACACCATATATTTT.

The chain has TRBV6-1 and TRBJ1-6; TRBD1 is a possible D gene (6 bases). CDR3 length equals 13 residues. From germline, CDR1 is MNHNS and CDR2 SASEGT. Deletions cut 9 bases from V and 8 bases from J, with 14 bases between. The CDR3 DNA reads TGTGCCAGTGGTGTTGCAGGGGATTCACCCCTCCACTTT. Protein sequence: CASGVAGDSPLHF.

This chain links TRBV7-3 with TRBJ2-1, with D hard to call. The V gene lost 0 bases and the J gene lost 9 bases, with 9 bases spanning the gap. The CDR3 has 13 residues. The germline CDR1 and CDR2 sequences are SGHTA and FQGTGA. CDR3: CASSLTGLSEQFF. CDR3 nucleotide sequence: TGTGCCAGCAGCTTAACCGGTCTTAGTGAGCAGTTCTTC. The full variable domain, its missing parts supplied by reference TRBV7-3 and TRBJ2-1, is GAGVSQTPSNKVTEKGKYVELRCDPISGHTALYWYRQSLGQGPEFLIYFQGTGAADDSGLPNDRFFAVRPEGSVSTLKIQRTERGDSAVYLCASSLTGLSEQFFGPGTRLTVL.

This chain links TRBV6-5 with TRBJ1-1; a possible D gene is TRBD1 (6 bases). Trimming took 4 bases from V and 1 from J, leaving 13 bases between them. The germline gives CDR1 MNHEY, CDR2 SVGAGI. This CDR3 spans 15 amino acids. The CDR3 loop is CASSSTGTQNTEAFF. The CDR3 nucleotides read TGTGCCAGCAGTTCTACCGGGACACAGAACACTGAAGCTTTCTTT.

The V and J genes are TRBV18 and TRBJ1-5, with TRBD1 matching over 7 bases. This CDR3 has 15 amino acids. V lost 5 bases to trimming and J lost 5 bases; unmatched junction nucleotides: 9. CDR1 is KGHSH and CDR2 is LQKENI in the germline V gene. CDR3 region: CASSSRRQGYQPQHF. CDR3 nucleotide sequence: TGTGCCAGCTCAAGTAGGCGACAGGGATATCAGCCCCAGCATTTT.

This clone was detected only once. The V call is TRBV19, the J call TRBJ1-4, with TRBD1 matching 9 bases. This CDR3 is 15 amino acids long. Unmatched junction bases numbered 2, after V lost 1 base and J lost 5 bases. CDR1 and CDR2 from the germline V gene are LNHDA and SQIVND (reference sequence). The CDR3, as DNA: TGTGCCAGTAGTATAGGTGGGACAGGGAATGAAAAACTGTTTTTT. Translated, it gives CASSIGGTGNEKLFF.

The CDR3 DNA reads as TGTGCCAGCAGCCTTAGCTGGGGGCCCAACACTGAAGCTTTCTTT. Protein product: CASSLSWGPNTEAFF. The rearrangement joins TRBV9 to TRBJ1-1; weak D call: TRBD1 (6 bases). The CDR3 contains 15 residues. CDR1 and CDR2 (germline): SGDLS, YYNGEE. V lost 4 bases, J lost 2 bases, and 15 bases lay in between.

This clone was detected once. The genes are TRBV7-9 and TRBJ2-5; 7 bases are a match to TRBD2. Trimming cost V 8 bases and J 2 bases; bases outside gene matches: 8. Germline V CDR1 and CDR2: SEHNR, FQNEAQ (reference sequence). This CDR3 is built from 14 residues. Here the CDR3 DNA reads TGTGCCAGCTACGCGAGCGGGGCGCAAGAGACCCAGTACTTC. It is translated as CASYASGAQETQYF.

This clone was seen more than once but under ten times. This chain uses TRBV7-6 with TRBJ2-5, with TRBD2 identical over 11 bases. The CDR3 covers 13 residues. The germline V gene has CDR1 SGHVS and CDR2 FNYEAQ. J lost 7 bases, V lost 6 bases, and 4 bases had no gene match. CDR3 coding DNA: TGTGCCAGCAGACTAGCGGGAGCGGGGACCCAGTACTTC. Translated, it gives CASRLAGAGTQYF.

In DNA, the CDR3 is TGTGCCATCAGTGAGGGTTGGGGCGGGGGGAGGACAGATACGCAGTATTTT. It yields the protein CAISEGWGGGRTDTQYF. The chain uses TRBV10-3 and TRBJ2-3, with 8 bases fitting TRBD2. Germline V gene lookup returns CDR1 ENHRY and CDR2 SYGVKD. The J segment lost 3 bases and the V segment lost 2 bases, leaving 10 bases of the junction unmatched. The CDR3 runs to 17 residues.

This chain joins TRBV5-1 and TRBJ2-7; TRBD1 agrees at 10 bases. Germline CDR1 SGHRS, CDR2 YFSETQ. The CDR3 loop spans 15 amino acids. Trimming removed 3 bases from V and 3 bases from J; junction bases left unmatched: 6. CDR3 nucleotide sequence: TGCGCCAGCAGCTCCAGCGGGACAGGGGACTACGAGCAGTACTTC. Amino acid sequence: CASSSSGTGDYEQYF.

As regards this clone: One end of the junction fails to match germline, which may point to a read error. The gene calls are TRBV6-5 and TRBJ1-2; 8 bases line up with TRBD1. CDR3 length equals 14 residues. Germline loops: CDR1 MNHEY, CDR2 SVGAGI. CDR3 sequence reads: CASSNSGGPDGYTF. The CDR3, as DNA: TGTGCCAGCAGTAACTCAGGGGGCCCTGATGGCTACACCTTC.

CDR3 bases: TGTGCCAGCAGCTTATCAGGGTTTGAGAGTGGCTACACCTTC. Amino acid sequence: CASSLSGFESGYTF. The V call is TRBV7-2, the J call TRBJ1-2, with D possibly TRBD1 on 5 matching bases. The CDR3 is 14 amino acids. Trimming removed 2 bases at V and 7 bases at J, with 14 bases between. From germline, CDR1 is SGHTA and CDR2 FQGNSA.

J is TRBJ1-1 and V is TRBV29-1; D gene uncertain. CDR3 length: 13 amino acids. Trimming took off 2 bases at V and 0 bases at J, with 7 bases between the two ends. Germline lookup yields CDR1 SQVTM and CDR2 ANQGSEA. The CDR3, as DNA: TGCAGCGTTGAACCCAGGTTGAACACTGAAGCTTTCTTT. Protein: CSVEPRLNTEAFF. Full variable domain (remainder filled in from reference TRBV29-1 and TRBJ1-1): SAVISQKPSRDICQRGTSLTIQCQVDSQVTMMFWYRQQPGQSLTLIATANQGSEATYESGFVIDKFPISRPNLTFSTLTVSNMSPEDSSIYLCSVEPRLNTEAFFGQGTRLTVV.

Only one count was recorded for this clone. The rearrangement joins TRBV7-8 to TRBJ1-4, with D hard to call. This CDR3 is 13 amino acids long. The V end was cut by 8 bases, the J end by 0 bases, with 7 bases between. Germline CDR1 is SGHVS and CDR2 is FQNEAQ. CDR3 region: CASAVATNEKLFF. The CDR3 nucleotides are TGTGCCAGCGCGGTCGCAACTAATGAAAAACTGTTTTTT.

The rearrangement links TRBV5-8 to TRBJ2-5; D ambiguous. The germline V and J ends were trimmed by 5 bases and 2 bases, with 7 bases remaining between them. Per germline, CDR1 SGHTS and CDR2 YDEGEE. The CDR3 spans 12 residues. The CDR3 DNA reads TGTGCCAGCAGGGCGGATCAAGAGACCCAGTACTTC. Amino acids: CASRADQETQYF.

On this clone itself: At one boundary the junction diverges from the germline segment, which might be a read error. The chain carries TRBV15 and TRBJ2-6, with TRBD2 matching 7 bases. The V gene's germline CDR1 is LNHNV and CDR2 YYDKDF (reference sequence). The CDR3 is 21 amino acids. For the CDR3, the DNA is TGTGCCACCAGCAGATCCCCTCTGGGGGGGTTAACTCTCTCTGGGGCCAACGGCCTGACTTTC. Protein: CATSRSPLGGLTLSGANGLTF.

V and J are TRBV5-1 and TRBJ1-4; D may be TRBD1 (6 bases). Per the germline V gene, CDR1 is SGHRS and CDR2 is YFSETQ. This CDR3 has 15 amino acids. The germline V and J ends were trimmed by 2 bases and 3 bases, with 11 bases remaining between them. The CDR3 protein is CASSFDRLSNEKLFF. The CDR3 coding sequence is TGCGCCAGCAGCTTTGACAGGTTGTCTAATGAAAAACTGTTTTTT. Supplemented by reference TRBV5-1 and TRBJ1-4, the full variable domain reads KAGVTQTPRYLIKTRGQQVTLSCSPISGHRSVSWYQQTPGQGLQFLFEYFSETQRNKGNFPGRFSGRQFSNSRSEMNVSTLELGDSALYLCASSFDRLSNEKLFFGSGTQLSVL.

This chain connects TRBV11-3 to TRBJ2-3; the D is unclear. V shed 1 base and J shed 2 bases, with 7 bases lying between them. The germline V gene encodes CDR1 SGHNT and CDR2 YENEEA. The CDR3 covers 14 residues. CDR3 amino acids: CASSLGQVTDTQYF. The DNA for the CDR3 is TGTGCCAGCAGCTTAGGGCAGGTCACAGATACGCAGTATTTT. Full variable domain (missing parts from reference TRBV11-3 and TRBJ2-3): EAGVVQSPRYKIIEKKQPVAFWCNPISGHNTLYWYLQNLGQGPELLIRYENEEAVDDSQLPKDRFSAERLKGVDSTLKIQPAELGDSAVYLCASSLGQVTDTQYFGPGTRLTVL.

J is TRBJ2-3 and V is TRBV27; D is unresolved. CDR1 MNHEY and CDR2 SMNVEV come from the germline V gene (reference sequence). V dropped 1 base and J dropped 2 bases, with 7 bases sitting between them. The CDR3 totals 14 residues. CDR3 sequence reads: CASSLWQNTDTQYF. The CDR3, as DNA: TGTGCCAGCAGTTTATGGCAGAACACAGATACGCAGTATTTT.

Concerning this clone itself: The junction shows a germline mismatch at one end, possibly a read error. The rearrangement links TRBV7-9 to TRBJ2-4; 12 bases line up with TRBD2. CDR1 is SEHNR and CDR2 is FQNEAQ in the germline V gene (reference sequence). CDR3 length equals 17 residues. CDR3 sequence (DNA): TGTTCCAGCAGCCCTCTAGCGGGAGGGGTAGCCAAAAACATTCAGTACTTC. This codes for CSSSPLAGGVAKNIQYF.

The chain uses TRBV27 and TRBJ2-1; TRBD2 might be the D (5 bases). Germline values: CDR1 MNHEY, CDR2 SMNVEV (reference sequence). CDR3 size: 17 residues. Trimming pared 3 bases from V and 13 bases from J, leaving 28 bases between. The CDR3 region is CASSLRGPTTSQSAQFF. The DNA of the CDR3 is TGTGCCAGCAGTTTGAGAGGGCCGACAACCTCCCAAAGTGCTCAGTTCTTC.

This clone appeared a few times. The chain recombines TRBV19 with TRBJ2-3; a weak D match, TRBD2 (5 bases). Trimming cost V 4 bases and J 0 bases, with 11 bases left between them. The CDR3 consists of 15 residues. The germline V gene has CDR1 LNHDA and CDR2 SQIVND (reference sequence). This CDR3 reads CASSKRLPSTDTQYF. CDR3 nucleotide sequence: TGTGCCAGTAGTAAGCGGCTACCTAGCACAGATACGCAGTATTTT.

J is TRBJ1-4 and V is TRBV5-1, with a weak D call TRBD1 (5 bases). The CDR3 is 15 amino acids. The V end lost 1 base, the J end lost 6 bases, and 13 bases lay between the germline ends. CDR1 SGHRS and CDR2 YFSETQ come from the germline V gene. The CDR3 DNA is TGCGCCAGCAGCTTGCTGGCAGGGAAGGATGAAAAACTGTTTTTT. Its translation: CASSLLAGKDEKLFF.